One T cell receptor beta chain is described in this entry. The target antigen is unknown. It was with a sample-barcoded 5' primer and a J-beta primer mix that a second PCR of about 7 to 12 cycles was run. TCRdb called the 5' RACE reads again in MiXCR, with one record for every CDR3 protein. Of 800,000 or so distinct CDR3 sequences in the sample, approximately 25% were seen once. This sample is part of a study of blood T cells in healthy people across ages. Study results and caveats: A roughly linear age-dependent decrease characterized TCR beta diversity per million T cells.

Germline CDR1 KGHDR, CDR2 SFDVKD. The CDR3 has 17 amino acids. The sample was also reused in another study, on T cells of mothers and their children. This second report adds: For unrelated pairs as for related ones, thymic selection shapes TCR recombination output similarly.

This clonotype originated in a boy younger than 18 in good health. Sequencing was carried out using blood. The chain has TRBV24-1 and TRBJ2-5; 10 nucleotides match TRBD1. TRBJ2-1 matches the DNA end more closely, so the J call is doubtful. The CDR3 sequence is CATSDPSRQGAQNEQFF. CDR3 nucleotides: TGTGCCACCAGTGACCCGAGTAGACAGGGGGCGCAGAATGAGCAGTTCTTC.